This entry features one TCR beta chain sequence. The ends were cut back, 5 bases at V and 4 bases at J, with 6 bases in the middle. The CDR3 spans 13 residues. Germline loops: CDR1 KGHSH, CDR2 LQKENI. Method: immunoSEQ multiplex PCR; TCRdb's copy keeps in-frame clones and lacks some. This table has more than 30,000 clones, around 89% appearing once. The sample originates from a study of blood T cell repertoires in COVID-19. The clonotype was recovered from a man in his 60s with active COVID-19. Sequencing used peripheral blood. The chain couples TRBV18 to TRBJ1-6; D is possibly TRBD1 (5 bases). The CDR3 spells CASSSGYNSPLHF. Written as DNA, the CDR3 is TGTGCCAGCTCATCAGGGTATAATTCACCCCTCCACTTT.